The T cell receptor (beta chain) described here comes from a study of T cell changes during pregnancy in multiple sclerosis. Clones were read by immunoSEQ multiplex PCR, and TCRdb kept only the in-frame ones, dropping some. Of about 56,000 clones in the sample, less than 90% were seen once. Germline CDR1 GTSNPN, CDR2 SVGIG (reference sequence). The CDR3 length is 13 residues. V was trimmed by 0 bases and J by 8 bases, leaving 13 bases between them. The clonotype comes from a female donor with multiple sclerosis, enrolled in a pregnancy study. Sequenced here: CD4+ T cells from peripheral blood mononuclear cells, sampled in the third trimester of pregnancy. The chain uses TRBV30 and TRBJ1-2; no definite D call. CDR3 sequence (DNA): TGTGCCTGGAGTGTCGGGTATTCCCTAGGCTACACCTTC. Amino acids: CAWSVGYSLGYTF.